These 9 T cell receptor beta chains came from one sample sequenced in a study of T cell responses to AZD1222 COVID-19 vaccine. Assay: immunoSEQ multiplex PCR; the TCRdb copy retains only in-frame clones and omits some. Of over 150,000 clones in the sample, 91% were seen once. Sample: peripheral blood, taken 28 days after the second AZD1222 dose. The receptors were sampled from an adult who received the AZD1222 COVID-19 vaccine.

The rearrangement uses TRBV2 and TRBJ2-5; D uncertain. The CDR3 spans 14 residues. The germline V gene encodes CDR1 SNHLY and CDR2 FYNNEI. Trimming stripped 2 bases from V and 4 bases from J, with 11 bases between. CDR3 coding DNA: TGTGCCAGCAGTGAAAGCTGGGTAGGAGAGACCCAGTACTTC. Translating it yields CASSESWVGETQYF.

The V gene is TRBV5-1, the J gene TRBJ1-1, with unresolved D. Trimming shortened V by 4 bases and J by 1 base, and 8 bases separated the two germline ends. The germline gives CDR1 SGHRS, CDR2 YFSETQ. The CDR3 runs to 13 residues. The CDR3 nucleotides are TGCGCCAGCAGCCAGCGGGCGAACACTGAAGCTTTCTTT. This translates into CASSQRANTEAFF. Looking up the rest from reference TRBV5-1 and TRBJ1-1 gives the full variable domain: KAGVTQTPRYLIKTRGQQVTLSCSPISGHRSVSWYQQTPGQGLQFLFEYFSETQRNKGNFPGRFSGRQFSNSRSEMNVSTLELGDSALYLCASSQRANTEAFFGQGTRLTVV.

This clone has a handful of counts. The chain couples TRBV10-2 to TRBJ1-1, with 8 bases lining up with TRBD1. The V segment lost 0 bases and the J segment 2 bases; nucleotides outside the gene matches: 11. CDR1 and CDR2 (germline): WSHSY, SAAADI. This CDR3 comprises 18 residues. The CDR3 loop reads CASSESKPGTGKNTEAFF. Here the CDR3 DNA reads TGCGCCAGCAGTGAGTCGAAACCCGGGACAGGAAAAAACACTGAAGCTTTCTTT.

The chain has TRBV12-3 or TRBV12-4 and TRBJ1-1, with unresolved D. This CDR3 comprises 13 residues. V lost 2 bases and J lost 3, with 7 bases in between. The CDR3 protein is CASSLMTDTEAFF. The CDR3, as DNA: TGTGCCAGCAGTTTAATGACCGACACTGAAGCTTTCTTT.

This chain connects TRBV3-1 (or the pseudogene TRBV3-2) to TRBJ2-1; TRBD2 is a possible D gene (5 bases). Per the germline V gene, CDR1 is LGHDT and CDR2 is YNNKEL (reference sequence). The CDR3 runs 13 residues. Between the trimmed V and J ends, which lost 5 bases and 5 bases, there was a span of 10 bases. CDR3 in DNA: TGTGCCAGCAGCGGTCGACTAAACAATGAGCAGTTCTTC. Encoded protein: CASSGRLNNEQFF.

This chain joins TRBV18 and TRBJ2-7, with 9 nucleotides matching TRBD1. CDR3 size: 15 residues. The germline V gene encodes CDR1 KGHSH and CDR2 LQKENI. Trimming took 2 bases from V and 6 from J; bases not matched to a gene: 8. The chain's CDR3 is CASSPDRGGFGEQYF. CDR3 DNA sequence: TGTGCCAGCTCACCAGACAGGGGGGGCTTCGGCGAGCAGTACTTC.

The CDR3 nucleotides are TGTGCCAGCTCACCTTCCAGCGACAGATACGAGCAGTACTTC. The encoded protein is CASSPSSDRYEQYF. The chain carries TRBV18 and TRBJ2-7, with D maybe TRBD1 (5 bases). This CDR3 contains 14 residues. CDR1 and CDR2 from the germline V gene are KGHSH and LQKENI. V lost 3 bases, J lost 4 bases, and 13 bases lay in between.

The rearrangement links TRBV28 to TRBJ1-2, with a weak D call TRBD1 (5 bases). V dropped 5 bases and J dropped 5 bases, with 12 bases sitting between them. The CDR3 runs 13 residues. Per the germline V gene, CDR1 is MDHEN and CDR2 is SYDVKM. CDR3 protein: CASSPIRGYGYTF. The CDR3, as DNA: TGTGCCAGCAGTCCTATCCGGGGGTATGGCTACACCTTC.

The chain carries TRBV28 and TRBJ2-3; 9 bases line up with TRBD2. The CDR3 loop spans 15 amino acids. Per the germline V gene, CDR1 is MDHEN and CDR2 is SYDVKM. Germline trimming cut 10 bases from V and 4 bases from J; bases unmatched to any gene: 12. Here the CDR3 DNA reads TGTGCCATCAGCATACCCGCGGGAGGGGCAGATACGCAGTATTTT. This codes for CAISIPAGGADTQYF.